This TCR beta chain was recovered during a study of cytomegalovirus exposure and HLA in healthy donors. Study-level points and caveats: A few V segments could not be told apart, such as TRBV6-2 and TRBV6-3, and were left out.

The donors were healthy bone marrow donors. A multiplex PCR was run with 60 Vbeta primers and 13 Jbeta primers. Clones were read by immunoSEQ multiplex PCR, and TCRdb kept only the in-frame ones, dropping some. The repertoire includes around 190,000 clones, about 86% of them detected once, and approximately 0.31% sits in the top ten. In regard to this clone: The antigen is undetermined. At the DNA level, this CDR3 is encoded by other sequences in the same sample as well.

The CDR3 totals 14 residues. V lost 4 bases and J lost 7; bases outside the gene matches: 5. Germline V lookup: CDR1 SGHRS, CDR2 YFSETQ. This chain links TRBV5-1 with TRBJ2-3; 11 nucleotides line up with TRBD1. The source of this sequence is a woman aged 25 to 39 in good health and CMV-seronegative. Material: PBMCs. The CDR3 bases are TGCGCCAGCAGCCTAGGACAGGGGGCAAATACGCAGTATTTT. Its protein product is CASSLGQGANTQYF. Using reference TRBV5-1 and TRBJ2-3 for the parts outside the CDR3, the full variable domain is KAGVTQTPRYLIKTRGQQVTLSCSPISGHRSVSWYQQTPGQGLQFLFEYFSETQRNKGNFPGRFSGRQFSNSRSEMNVSTLELGDSALYLCASSLGQGANTQYFGPGTRLTVL.